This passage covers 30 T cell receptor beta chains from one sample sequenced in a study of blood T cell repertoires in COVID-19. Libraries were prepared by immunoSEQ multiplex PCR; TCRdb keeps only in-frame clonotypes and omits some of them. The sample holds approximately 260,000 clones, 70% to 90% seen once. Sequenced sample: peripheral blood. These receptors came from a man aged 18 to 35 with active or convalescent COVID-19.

In nucleotides, the CDR3 is TGTGCCAGCAGCTCTTTAGCGGGGACCTCCTACAATGAGCAGTTCTTC. It translates to CASSSLAGTSYNEQFF. The chain has TRBV11-2 and TRBJ2-1, with 8 bases lining up with TRBD2. CDR3 length equals 16 residues. The V gene end was trimmed by 4 bases and the J gene end by 0 bases; junction bases not matched to a gene: 5. Germline CDR1 and CDR2: SGHAT and FQNNGV.

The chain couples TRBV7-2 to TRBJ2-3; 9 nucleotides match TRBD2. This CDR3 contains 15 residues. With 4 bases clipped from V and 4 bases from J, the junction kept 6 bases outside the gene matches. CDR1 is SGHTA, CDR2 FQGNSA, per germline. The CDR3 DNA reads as TGTGCCAGCAGCTCATCTAGCGGGGTTTCAGATACGCAGTATTTT. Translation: CASSSSSGVSDTQYF.

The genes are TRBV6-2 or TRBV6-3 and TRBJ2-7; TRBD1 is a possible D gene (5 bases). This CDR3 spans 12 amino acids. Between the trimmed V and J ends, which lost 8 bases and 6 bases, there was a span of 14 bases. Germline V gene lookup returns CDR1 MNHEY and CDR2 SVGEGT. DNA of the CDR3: TGTGCCAGCGGTTTTGGGGCTGGCGAGCAGTACTTC. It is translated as CASGFGAGEQYF.

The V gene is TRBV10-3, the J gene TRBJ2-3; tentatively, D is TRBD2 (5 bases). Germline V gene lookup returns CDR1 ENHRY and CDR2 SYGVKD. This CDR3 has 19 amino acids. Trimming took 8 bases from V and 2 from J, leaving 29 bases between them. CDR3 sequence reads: CAIHPPRGFRLEHTDTQYF. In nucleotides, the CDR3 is TGTGCCATCCACCCGCCCCGGGGTTTTCGTTTGGAACACACAGATACGCAGTATTTT.

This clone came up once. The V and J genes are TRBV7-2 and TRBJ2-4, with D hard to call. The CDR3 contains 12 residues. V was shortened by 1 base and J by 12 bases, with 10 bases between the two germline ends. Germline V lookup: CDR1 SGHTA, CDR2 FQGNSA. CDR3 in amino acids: CASSLDAVHQYF. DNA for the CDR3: TGTGCCAGCAGCTTAGACGCGGTTCATCAGTACTTC.

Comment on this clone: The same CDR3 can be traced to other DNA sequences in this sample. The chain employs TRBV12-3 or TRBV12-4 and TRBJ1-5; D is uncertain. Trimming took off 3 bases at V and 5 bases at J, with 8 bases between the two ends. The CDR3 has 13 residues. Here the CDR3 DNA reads TGTGCCAGCAGTTTTACCCGGGATCAGCCCCAGCATTTT. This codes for CASSFTRDQPQHF.

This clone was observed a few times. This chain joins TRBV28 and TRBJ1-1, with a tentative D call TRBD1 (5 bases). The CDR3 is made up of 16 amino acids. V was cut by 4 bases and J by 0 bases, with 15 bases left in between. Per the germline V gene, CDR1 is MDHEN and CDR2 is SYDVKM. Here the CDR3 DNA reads TGTGCCAGCAGTTCCCCCGGACACCTCATGAACACTGAAGCTTTCTTT. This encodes CASSSPGHLMNTEAFF.

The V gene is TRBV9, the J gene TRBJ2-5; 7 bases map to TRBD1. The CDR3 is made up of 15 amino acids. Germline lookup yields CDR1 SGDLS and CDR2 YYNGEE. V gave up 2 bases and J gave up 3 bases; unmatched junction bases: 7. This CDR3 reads CASSVQTGTEETQYF. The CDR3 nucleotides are TGTGCCAGCAGCGTTCAAACCGGGACAGAAGAGACCCAGTACTTC.

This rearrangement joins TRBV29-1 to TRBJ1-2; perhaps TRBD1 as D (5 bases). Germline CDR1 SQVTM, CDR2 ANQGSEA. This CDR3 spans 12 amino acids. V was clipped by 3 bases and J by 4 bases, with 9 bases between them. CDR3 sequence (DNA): TGCAGCGTTGAGTCGGGGGGCTATGGCTACACCTTC. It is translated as CSVESGGYGYTF.

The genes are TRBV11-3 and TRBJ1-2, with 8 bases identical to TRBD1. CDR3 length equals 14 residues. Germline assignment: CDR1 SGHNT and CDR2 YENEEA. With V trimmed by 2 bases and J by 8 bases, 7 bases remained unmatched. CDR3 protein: CASSLQGASGGYTF. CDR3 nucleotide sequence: TGTGCCAGCAGCTTACAGGGGGCGTCCGGGGGCTACACCTTC.

In DNA, the CDR3 is TGCGCCAGCAGCTTGGATGCTGGCGGGGGGGCGACAGATACGCAGTATTTT. It specifies CASSLDAGGGATDTQYF. The chain uses TRBV5-1 and TRBJ2-3, with 9 bases identical to TRBD2. V was pared by 0 bases and J by 3 bases, with 8 bases of the junction left unmatched. The CDR3 contains 17 residues. CDR1 SGHRS and CDR2 YFSETQ come from the germline V gene.

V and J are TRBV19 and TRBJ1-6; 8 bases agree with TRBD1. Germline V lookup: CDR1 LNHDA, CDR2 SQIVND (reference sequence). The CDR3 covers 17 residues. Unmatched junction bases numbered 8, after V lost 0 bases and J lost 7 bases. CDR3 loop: CASSIDLPGQENSPLHF. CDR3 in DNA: TGTGCCAGTAGTATAGATCTTCCGGGACAGGAGAATTCACCCCTCCACTTT.

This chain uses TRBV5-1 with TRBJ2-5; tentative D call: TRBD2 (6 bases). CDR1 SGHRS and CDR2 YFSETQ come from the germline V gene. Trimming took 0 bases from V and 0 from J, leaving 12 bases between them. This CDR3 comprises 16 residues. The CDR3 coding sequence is TGCGCCAGCAGCTTGGCGTCCCGGGGGTACCAAGAGACCCAGTACTTC. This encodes CASSLASRGYQETQYF. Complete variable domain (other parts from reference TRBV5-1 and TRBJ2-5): KAGVTQTPRYLIKTRGQQVTLSCSPISGHRSVSWYQQTPGQGLQFLFEYFSETQRNKGNFPGRFSGRQFSNSRSEMNVSTLELGDSALYLCASSLASRGYQETQYFGPGTRLLVL.

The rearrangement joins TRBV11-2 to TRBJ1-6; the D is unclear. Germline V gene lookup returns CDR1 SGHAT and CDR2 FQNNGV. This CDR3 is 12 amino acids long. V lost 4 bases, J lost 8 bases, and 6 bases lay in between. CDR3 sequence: CASSSGDSPLHF. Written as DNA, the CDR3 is TGTGCCAGCAGCTCCGGTGATTCACCCCTCCACTTT.

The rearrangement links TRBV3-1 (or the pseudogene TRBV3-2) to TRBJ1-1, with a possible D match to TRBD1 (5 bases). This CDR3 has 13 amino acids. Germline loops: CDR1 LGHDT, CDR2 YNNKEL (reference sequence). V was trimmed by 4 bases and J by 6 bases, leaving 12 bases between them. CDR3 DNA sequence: TGTGCCAGCAGCCCAGGGAGGGGCTCTGAAGCTTTCTTT. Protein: CASSPGRGSEAFF.

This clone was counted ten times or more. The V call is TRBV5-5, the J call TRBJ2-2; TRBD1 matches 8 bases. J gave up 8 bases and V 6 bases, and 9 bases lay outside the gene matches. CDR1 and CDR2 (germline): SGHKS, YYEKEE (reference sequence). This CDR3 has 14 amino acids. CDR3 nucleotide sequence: TGTGCCAGCACCTGGGGACAGGTTACGGGGGAGCTGTTTTTT. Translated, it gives CASTWGQVTGELFF.

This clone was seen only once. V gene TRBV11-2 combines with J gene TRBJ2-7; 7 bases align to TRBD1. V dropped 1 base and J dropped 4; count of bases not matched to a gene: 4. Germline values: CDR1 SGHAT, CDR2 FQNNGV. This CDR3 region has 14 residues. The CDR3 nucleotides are TGTGCCAGCAGCTTAGGAGGGGGCCAATACGAGCAGTACTTC. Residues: CASSLGGGQYEQYF.

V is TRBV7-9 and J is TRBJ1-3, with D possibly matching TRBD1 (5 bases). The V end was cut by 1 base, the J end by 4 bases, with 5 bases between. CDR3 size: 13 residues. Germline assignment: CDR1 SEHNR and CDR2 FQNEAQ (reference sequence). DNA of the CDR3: TGTGCCAGCAGCTTAGGACAGGGAAACACCATATATTTT. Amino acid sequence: CASSLGQGNTIYF. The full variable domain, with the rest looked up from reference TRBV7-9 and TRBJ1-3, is DTGVSQNPRHKITKRGQNVTFRCDPISEHNRLYWYRQTLGQGPEFLTYFQNEAQLEKSRLLSDRFSAERPKGSFSTLEIQRTEQGDSAMYLCASSLGQGNTIYFGEGSWLTVV.

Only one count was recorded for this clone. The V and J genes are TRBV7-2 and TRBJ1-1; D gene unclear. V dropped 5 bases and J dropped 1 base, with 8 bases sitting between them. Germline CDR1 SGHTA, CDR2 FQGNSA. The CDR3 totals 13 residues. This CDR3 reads CASSVLQNTEAFF. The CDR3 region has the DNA TGTGCCAGCAGCGTACTACAGAACACTGAAGCTTTCTTT.

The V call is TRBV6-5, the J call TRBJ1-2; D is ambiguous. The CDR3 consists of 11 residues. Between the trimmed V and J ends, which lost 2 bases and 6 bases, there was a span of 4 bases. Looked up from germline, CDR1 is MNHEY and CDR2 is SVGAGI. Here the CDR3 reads CASSYGDGYTF. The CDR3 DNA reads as TGTGCCAGCAGTTACGGAGATGGCTACACCTTC.

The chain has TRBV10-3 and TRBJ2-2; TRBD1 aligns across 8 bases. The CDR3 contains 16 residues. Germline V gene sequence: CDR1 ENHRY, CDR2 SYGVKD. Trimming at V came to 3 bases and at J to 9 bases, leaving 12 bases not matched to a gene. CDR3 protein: CAISDPTRQGYRELFF. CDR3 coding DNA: TGTGCCATCAGTGATCCGACTCGACAGGGGTACCGGGAGCTGTTTTTT.

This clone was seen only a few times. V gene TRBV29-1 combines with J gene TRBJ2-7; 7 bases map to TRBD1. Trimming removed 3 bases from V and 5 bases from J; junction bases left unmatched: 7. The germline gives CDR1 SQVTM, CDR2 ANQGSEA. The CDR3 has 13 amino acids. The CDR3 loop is CSVDSTGSHEQYF. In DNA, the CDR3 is TGCAGCGTTGACTCGACAGGGTCGCACGAGCAGTACTTC.

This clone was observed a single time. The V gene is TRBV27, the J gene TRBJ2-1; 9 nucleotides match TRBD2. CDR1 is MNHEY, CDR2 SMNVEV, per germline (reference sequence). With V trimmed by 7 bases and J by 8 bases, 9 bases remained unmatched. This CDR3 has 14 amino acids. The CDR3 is CASKILAGRDEQFF. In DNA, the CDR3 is TGTGCCAGCAAGATCCTAGCGGGGAGGGATGAGCAGTTCTTC.

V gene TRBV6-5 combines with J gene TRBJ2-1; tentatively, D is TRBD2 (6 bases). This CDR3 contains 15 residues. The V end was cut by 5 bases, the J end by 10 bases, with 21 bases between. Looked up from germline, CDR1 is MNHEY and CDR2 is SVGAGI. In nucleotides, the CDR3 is TGTGCCAGCAGTCCCCCGGGGGACTCGTCAATGGAGCAGTTCTTC. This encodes CASSPPGDSSMEQFF.

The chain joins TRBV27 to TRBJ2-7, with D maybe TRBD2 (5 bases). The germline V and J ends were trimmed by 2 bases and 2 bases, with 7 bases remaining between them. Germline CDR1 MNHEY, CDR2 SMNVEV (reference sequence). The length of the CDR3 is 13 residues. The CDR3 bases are TGTGCCAGCAGTTTACGGGGAGCCTACGAGCAGTACTTC. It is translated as CASSLRGAYEQYF.

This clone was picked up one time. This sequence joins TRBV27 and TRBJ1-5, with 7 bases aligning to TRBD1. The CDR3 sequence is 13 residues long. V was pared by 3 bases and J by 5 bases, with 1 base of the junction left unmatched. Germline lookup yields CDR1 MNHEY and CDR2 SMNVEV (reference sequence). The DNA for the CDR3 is TGTGCCAGCAGTTTCACAGGGGATCAGCCCCAGCATTTT. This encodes CASSFTGDQPQHF.

Written as DNA, the CDR3 is TGTGCCAGCAGTTTTTCGGTTCAGCCCCAGCATTTT. It is translated as CASSFSVQPQHF. The chain couples TRBV12-3 or TRBV12-4 to TRBJ1-5, with D hard to call. Trimming removed 3 bases at V and 6 bases at J, with 6 bases between. The CDR3 runs 12 residues.

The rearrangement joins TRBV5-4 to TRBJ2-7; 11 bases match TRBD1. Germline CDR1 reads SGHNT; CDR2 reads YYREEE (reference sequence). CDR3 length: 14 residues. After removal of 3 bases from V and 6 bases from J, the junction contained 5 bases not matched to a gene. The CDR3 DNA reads TGTGCCAGCAGCTCGGACAGGGGGCACTTCGAGCAGTACTTC. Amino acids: CASSSDRGHFEQYF.

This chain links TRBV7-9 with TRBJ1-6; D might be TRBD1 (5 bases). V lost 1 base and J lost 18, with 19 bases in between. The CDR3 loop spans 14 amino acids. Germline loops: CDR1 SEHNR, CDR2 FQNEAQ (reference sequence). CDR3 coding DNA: TGTGCCAGCAGCTTAGAGAGGAGTGGGGCAGGTCCCCACTTT. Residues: CASSLERSGAGPHF.

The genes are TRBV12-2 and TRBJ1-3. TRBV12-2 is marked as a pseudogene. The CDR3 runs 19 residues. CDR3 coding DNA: TGTGCAAGTCGCCTACGATTCCCGGCCGGGGGGCAGGTCGGTTTACCCATATATTTT. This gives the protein CASRLRFPAGGQVGLPIYF.